A selection of T cell receptor beta chains follows, all from one sample in a study of spatial heterogeneity in lung cancer. TCRdb independently ran MiXCR on the 5' RACE reads; one entry per CDR3 protein. This sample carries nearly 10,000 distinct CDR3 sequences, around 6% of them seen once, and the ten largest clones take roughly a tenth. The source material was lung tumor tissue, sampled at surgery. Receptors were obtained from a male donor with early-stage non-small cell lung cancer. Each CDR3 is given with its conserved first and last residue. A D gene is named only where the DNA matches it firmly. Expanded clones are given a class, and other clones once, few, many or no size at all.

DNA	CDR3	V	J	D	size
TGTGCCAGGGCGACTAGCGGGGGCCAAGAGACCCAGTACTTC	CARATSGGQETQYF	TRBV2	TRBJ2-5	TRBD2	many
TGTGCCAGCAGCCAAGAACGAGGGTTCGGGGCCAACGTCCTGACTTTC	CASSQERGFGANVLTF	TRBV3-1	TRBJ2-6	-	many
TGTGCCAGCGGGGACTTTACCTACGAGCAGTACTTC	CASGDFTYEQYF	TRBV28	TRBJ2-7	-	many
TGTGCCAGCAGCCAAGATCCCGGGGGGAGCACTGAAGCTTTCTTT	CASSQDPGGSTEAFF	TRBV3-1	TRBJ1-1	-	-
TGCAGTGCTAGAGCAGGGGATGGGTACACTGAAGCTTTCTTT	CSARAGDGYTEAFF	TRBV20-1	TRBJ1-1	-	many
TGTGCCAGCAGTTTTAACGCCGGGGACACTGAAGCTTTCTTT	CASSFNAGDTEAFF	TRBV12-3/TRBV12-4	TRBJ1-1	-	many
TGTGCCAGTAGTATGGACAGGGGACGGACCTACGAGCAGTACTTC	CASSMDRGRTYEQYF	TRBV19	TRBJ2-7	TRBD1	many
TGCAGTGCCACTCCCCCCAGCGGGGGCACAGATACGCAGTATTTT	CSATPPSGGTDTQYF	TRBV20-1	TRBJ2-3	TRBD2	medium-sized
TGTGCCAGCAGCCATACCCGGGACAGAAACTATGGCTACACCTTC	CASSHTRDRNYGYTF	TRBV3-1	TRBJ1-2	TRBD1	many
TGTGCCAGCTCACCCTCGGGGGGCAATCAGCCCCAGCATTTT	CASSPSGGNQPQHF	TRBV18	TRBJ1-5	-	medium-sized
TGTGCCAGCAGCCTGGGGACAGACTACGAGCAGTACTTC	CASSLGTDYEQYF	TRBV4-2	TRBJ2-7	TRBD1	many
TGTGCCAGCAGCTTAATCGGCAGCTACAATGAGCAGTTCTTC	CASSLIGSYNEQFF	TRBV7-8	TRBJ2-1	-	many
TGCAGTGCTATCAGCTCTGGGGCCAACGTCCTGACTTTC	CSAISSGANVLTF	TRBV20-1	TRBJ2-6	-	many
TGTGCCAGCAGTTTGCCCATAATGAGTCAGCCCCAGCATTTT	CASSLPIMSQPQHF	TRBV28	TRBJ1-5	-	many
TGCAGTGCTGGGGACCAGTACGAGCAGTACTTC	CSAGDQYEQYF	TRBV20-1	TRBJ2-7	-	many
TGTGCCAGCTCACCAGTGGGGCAGGGTCCCGGCTACACCTTC	CASSPVGQGPGYTF	TRBV18	TRBJ1-2	-	many
TGTGCCAGCAGTGAAGGGCGTAGGGTGACGCGCAATCAGCCCCAGCATTTT	CASSEGRRVTRNQPQHF	TRBV6-1	TRBJ1-5	-	-
TGTGCCAGTAGTAGGGACAGGGGAAATCAGCCCCAGCATTTT	CASSRDRGNQPQHF	TRBV19	TRBJ1-5	TRBD1	many